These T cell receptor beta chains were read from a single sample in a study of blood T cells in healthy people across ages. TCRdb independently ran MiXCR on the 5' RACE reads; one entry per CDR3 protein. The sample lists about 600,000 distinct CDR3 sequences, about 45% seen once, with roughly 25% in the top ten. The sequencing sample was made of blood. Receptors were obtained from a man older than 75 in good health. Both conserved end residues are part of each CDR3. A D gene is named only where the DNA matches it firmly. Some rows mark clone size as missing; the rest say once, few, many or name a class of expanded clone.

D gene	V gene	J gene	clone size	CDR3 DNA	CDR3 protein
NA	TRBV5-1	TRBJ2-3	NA	TGCGCCAGCAAACCGGGACAAAGCACAGATACGCAGTATTTT	CASKPGQSTDTQYF
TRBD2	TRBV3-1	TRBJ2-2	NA	TGTGCCAGCAGCCAAGAGATAGTTAGCCCTAGCGGCGGGGAGCTGTTTTTT	CASSQEIVSPSGGELFF
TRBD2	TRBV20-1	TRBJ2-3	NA	TGCAGTGCTGGAGGGGGGGCTAGCGGGAGAACTAGCACAGATACGCAGTATTTT	CSAGGGASGRTSTDTQYF
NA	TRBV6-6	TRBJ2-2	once	TGTGCCGTCTCAGGACAGCCAAACACCGGGGAGCTGTTTTTT	CAVSGQPNTGELFF
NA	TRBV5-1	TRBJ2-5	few	TGTGCCAGCAGCCTTGCGGTTGGAGAGACCCAGTACTTC	CASSLAVGETQYF
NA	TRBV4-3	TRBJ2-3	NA	TGCGCCAGCAGCCGCGGGACGTCAGATGCGCAGTATTTT	CASSRGTSDAQYF
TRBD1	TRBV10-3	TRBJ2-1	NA	TGTGCCATCTCGGACAGGGATTTTGAGCAGTTCTTC	CAISDRDFEQFF
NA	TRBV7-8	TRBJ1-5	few	TGTGCCAGCAGCTTGAGACGGAATAGCAATCAGCCCCAGCATTTT	CASSLRRNSNQPQHF
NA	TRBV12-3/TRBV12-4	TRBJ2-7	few	TGTGCCAGCAGTCACCGGGCTTTTGCCAACGAGCAGTACTTC	CASSHRAFANEQYF
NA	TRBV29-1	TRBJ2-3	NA	TGCAGCGTTCCAAGGGGTGGGGGCACAGATACGCAGTATTTT	CSVPRGGGTDTQYF
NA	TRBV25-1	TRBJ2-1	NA	TGTGCCAGCAGTGCCCAGGGTGAGGGCTACGATGAGCAGTTCTTC	CASSAQGEGYDEQFF
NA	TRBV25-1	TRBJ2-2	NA	TGTGCCAGCAGTGCCTCTTTGAGTCCTAACACCGGGGAGCTGTTTTTT	CASSASLSPNTGELFF
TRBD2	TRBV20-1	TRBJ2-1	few	TGCAGTGCTAGTTGGGTAGCGGGAGTCAGTTGGGAGCAGTTCTTC	CSASWVAGVSWEQFF
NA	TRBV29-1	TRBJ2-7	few	TGCAGCGTTGTTGATCCAGGGACTTCCTACGAGCAGTACTTC	CSVVDPGTSYEQYF
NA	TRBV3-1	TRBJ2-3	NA	TGTGCCAGCAGACCCGGACTGGACGACACAGATACGCAGTATTTT	CASRPGLDDTDTQYF
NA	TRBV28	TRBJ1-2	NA	TGTGCCAGCAGTCCCCCCGGGACACAAAGAGGCTACACCTTC	CASSPPGTQRGYTF
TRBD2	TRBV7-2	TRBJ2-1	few	TGTGCCAGCAGCTTAGATGCGGGGGTTGGGTACAATGAGCAGTTCTTC	CASSLDAGVGYNEQFF
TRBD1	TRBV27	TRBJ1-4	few	TGTGCCAGCAGTCCTGGACAGGGCACGGGAAAACTGTTTTTT	CASSPGQGTGKLFF
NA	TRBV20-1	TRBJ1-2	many	TGCAGTGCTAGAAGCGGGTCTCGGAACTATGGCTACACCTTC	CSARSGSRNYGYTF
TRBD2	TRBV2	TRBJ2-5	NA	TGTGCCAGCAGACTAGCGACGGAGGGGTCCCAGTACTTC	CASRLATEGSQYF
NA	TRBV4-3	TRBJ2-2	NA	TGCGCCAGCAGCCCGGAGGGCCGCACCGGGGGGCTGTTTTTT	CASSPEGRTGGLFF
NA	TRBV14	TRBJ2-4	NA	TGTGCCAGCAGCCAGGGGATCATTCAGTACTTC	CASSQGIIQYF
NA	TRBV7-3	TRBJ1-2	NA	TGTGCCAGCAGCCCATCGACGGGCCAGATTGGCTATGGCTACACCTTC	CASSPSTGQIGYGYTF
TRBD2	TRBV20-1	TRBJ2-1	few	TGCAGTGCTAGAGACGGGTCGGCTAGCGGGCCCTACAATGAGCAGTTCTTC	CSARDGSASGPYNEQFF
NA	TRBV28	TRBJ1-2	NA	TGTGCCAGCGTAAAGTACTATGGCTACACCTTC	CASVKYYGYTF
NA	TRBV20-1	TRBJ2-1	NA	TGCAGTGCAGCCCGGACAGCCCTATTTCAATACAATGAGCAGTTCTTC	CSAARTALFQYNEQFF
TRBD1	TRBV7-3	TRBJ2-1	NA	TGTGCCAGCAGCTCGTCGGGACAGCACAATGAGCAGTTCTTC	CASSSSGQHNEQFF
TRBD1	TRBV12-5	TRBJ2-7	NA	TGTGCTAGTGGTTCGGGACAGGTCTACGAGCAGTACTTC	CASGSGQVYEQYF
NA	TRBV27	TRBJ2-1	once	TGTGCCAGCGGGAGCAGTTATCACTATGAGCAGTTCTTC	CASGSSYHYEQFF
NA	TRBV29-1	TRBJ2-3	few	TGCAGCGTTGTGCGGGACCGAGCTTCCACAGATACGCAGTATTTT	CSVVRDRASTDTQYF
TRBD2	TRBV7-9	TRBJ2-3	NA	TGTGCCAGCAGCTTAACCGGACTAGTACTAGATACGCAGTATTTT	CASSLTGLVLDTQYF
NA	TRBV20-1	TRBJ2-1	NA	TGCAGCCGACCAGCAAACAGGGTGCAGGGTGAGCAGTTCTTC	CSRPANRVQGEQFF
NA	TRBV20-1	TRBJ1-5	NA	TGCAGTGCGAGCGTAAGGGCGGGTGTCGGCAATCAGCCCCAGCATTTT	CSASVRAGVGNQPQHF
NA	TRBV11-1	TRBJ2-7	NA	TGTGCCAGCAGCTTGGGTCCCCGGGACGAGCAGTACTTC	CASSLGPRDEQYF
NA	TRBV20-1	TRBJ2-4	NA	TGCAGTGCTATGGAAGAACGGGTGGCCAAAAACATTCAGTACTTC	CSAMEERVAKNIQYF
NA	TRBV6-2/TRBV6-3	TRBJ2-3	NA	TGTGCCAGCAGGCCCCAGGCAGATACGCAGTATTTT	CASRPQADTQYF
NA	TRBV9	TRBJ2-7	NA	TGTGCCAGCAGCGACCGTAGGCTCGCCGCCTACGAGCAGTACTTC	CASSDRRLAAYEQYF
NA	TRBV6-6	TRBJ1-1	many	TGTGCCAGCACTCCAGCCAATAAGGTCACTGAAGCTTTCTTT	CASTPANKVTEAFF
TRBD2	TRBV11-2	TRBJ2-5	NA	TGTGCCAGCAGCTCAGGGACTAGCGGCGGGCGGGAGACCCAGTACTTC	CASSSGTSGGRETQYF
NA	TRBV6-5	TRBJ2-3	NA	TGTGCCAGCAGTTATGGGGGACGGGTAACTAGCACAGATACGCAGTATTTT	CASSYGGRVTSTDTQYF
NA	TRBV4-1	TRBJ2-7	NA	TGCGCCAGCAGCTTGTTGGGTCGTGAGTCCTACGAGCAGTACTTC	CASSLLGRESYEQYF
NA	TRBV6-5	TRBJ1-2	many	TGTGCCAGCAGTTACTCTGCCGTTAACTATGGCTACACCTTC	CASSYSAVNYGYTF
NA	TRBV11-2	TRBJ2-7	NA	TGTGCCAGCAGCCCTCTCGTGACGGGAGTCTACAATGAGCAGTACTTC	CASSPLVTGVYNEQYF
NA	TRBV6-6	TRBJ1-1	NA	TGTGCCAGCACTCGAGGGGTAGGTGAAGCTTTCTTT	CASTRGVGEAFF
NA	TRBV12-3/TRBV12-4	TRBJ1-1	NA	TGTGCCAGCACCTACAGTCCCACTGAAGCTTTCTTT	CASTYSPTEAFF
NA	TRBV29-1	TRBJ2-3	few	TGCAGCGTTGGGTTCGAGGATACGCAGTATTTT	CSVGFEDTQYF
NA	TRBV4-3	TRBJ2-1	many	TGCGCCAGCAGCCAAGAAACTCGTGAGCAGTTCTTC	CASSQETREQFF
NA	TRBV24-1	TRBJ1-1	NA	TGTGCCACCAGTGATCGGAGGGTACTGATGCACACTGAAGCTTTCTTT	CATSDRRVLMHTEAFF
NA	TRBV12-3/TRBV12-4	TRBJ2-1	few	TGTGCCAGCAGTTCCTCTGGCAATGAGCAGTTCTTC	CASSSSGNEQFF
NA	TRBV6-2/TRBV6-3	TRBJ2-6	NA	TGTGCCAGCAGCCGTCGACCGATCTCTGGGGCCAACGTCCTGACTTTC	CASSRRPISGANVLTF
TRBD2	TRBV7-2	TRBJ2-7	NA	TGTGCCAGCAGTACGAATGGTTACGCGGGGGAGATCCAGTACTTC	CASSTNGYAGEIQYF